This is a list of T cell receptor delta chains from one sample in a study of gamma-delta chains in newborns, infants, children. TCRdb re-identified clones in the reads via CATT. This table has several thousand delta-chain clones, about 36% appearing once. The sample consisted of blood. These receptors all stem from a child who received the measles vaccine. CDR3s include the opening cysteine and the closing phenylalanine or tryptophan. Fields, in order: V gene, D gene, J gene, clone size, CDR3 DNA, CDR3 protein. D genes are given only for firm matches. A clone size is listed for some rows: how often the clone was seen (once, few, many), or a class if it is expanded.

v_gene: TRDV2
d_gene: -
j_gene: TRDJ1
abundance: once
CDR3nt: TGTGCCTGTGACACCCGCCGGGGGGACCCTGACACCGATAAACCCATCTTT
CDR3aa: CACDTRRGDPDTDKPIF

v_gene: TRDV3
d_gene: TRDD3
j_gene: TRDJ1
abundance: -
CDR3nt: TGTGCCTTTAAAGCTGGGGGATATTTGGGCGATAAACTCATCTTT
CDR3aa: CAFKAGGYLGDKLIF

v_gene: TRDV3
d_gene: -
j_gene: TRDJ1
abundance: -
CDR3nt: TGTGCCGCACCTTCCGCCCTGGGGTACACCGATAAACTCATCTTT
CDR3aa: CAAPSALGYTDKLIF

v_gene: TRDV1
d_gene: TRDD3
j_gene: TRDJ1
abundance: few
CDR3nt: TGTGCTCTTGGGCCCAAGGTGGCTTACTGGGGGATACCGGTAGCCTACACCGATAAACTCATCTTT
CDR3aa: CALGPKVAYWGIPVAYTDKLIF

v_gene: TRDV1
d_gene: TRDD2
j_gene: TRDJ1
abundance: -
CDR3nt: TGTGCTCTTGGGGTCCCCTTACCTTCCTACTGTCTCACTGGGAACAATACCGCCAAACTCATCTTT
CDR3aa: CALGVPLPSYCLTGNNTAKLIF

v_gene: TRDV1
d_gene: TRDD2
j_gene: TRDJ1
abundance: -
CDR3nt: TGTGCTCTTGGGGAACCTCTCCCTTCCTACTTTGGGCTGGGAACCGATAAACTCATCTTT
CDR3aa: CALGEPLPSYFGLGTDKLIF

v_gene: TRDV2
d_gene: TRDD3
j_gene: TRDJ1
abundance: -
CDR3nt: TGTGCCTGTGACAAATTCCGGGGTTTGAGGAACATGGTCAGAGGGATACGCGCGGGTGGGTTCACCGATAAACTCATCTTT
CDR3aa: CACDKFRGLRNMVRGIRAGGFTDKLIF

v_gene: TRDV3
d_gene: -
j_gene: TRDJ1
abundance: once
CDR3nt: TGTGCCTTTCCTACCTACTCTGAGGATCCTTTATACACCGATAAACTCATCTTT
CDR3aa: CAFPTYSEDPLYTDKLIF

v_gene: TRDV1
d_gene: -
j_gene: TRDJ1
abundance: -
CDR3nt: TGTGCTCTTGGGGAACGGGTCCTCCTTATCCTCTCCCGAGGGGAGCTCATCTTT
CDR3aa: CALGERVLLILSRGELIF

v_gene: TRDV1
d_gene: TRDD3
j_gene: TRDJ1
abundance: -
CDR3nt: TGTGCTCTTGGGAAACGCTCTCCTTCGAATCAACTGGGGGATACGATCCTCACCGATAAACTCATCTTT
CDR3aa: CALGKRSPSNQLGDTILTDKLIF

v_gene: TRDV2
d_gene: -
j_gene: TRDJ1
abundance: few
CDR3nt: TGTGCCTGTGACAGTCTCCCTTCCCCTTTGTACACCGATAAACTCATCTTT
CDR3aa: CACDSLPSPLYTDKLIF

v_gene: TRDV1
d_gene: -
j_gene: TRDJ1
abundance: few
CDR3nt: TGTGCTCTTGGGGGAGGGCCTAACCTACCTCCCTACGATAAACTCATCTTT
CDR3aa: CALGGGPNLPPYDKLIF

v_gene: TRDV1
d_gene: TRDD3
j_gene: TRDJ1
abundance: few
CDR3nt: TGTGCTCTTGGGGCCTGCTGCACCTTCCTACTGGGGGATACTCTGGGGTACACCGATAAACTCATCTTT
CDR3aa: CALGACCTFLLGDTLGYTDKLIF

v_gene: TRDV1
d_gene: TRDD3
j_gene: TRDJ3
abundance: -
CDR3nt: TGTGCTCTTGGGGAAAGGAAGGACTGGGGGGTTCTCGACACCCGACAGATGTTTTTC
CDR3aa: CALGERKDWGVLDTRQMFF

v_gene: TRDV2
d_gene: TRDD3
j_gene: TRDJ3
abundance: -
CDR3nt: TGTGCCTGTGACATCTACGTACTGGGGGATAGGGGTACCTGGGACACCCGACAGATGTTTTTC
CDR3aa: CACDIYVLGDRGTWDTRQMFF

v_gene: TRDV1
d_gene: TRDD3
j_gene: TRDJ3
abundance: -
CDR3nt: TGTGCTCTTGGGGAACGTGGGGGACGCTCCTGGGACACCCGACAGATGTTTTTC
CDR3aa: CALGERGGRSWDTRQMFF

v_gene: TRDV1
d_gene: TRDD3
j_gene: TRDJ1
abundance: -
CDR3nt: TGTGCTCTTGGGGAACTAGACCTTCCTACTGGGCACTGGGGGATACCCCACACCGATAAACTCATCTTT
CDR3aa: CALGELDLPTGHWGIPHTDKLIF

v_gene: TRDV1
d_gene: TRDD2
j_gene: TRDJ1
abundance: -
CDR3nt: TGTGCTCTTGGGGAACCTTCCTACGAGGGGGGGCCGTACACCGATAAACTCATCTTT
CDR3aa: CALGEPSYEGGPYTDKLIF

v_gene: TRDV3
d_gene: TRDD2
j_gene: TRDJ1
abundance: large
CDR3nt: TGTGCCTTTCGGCCTTCCTACTGGGGTGACACCGATAAACTCATCTTT
CDR3aa: CAFRPSYWGDTDKLIF

v_gene: TRDV3
d_gene: -
j_gene: TRDJ1
abundance: -
CDR3nt: TGTGCCTCATCAGATTCGGTCCTCCTTCCCCCAGGGGCCGTTAACACCGATAAACTCATCTTT
CDR3aa: CASSDSVLLPPGAVNTDKLIF

v_gene: TRDV3
d_gene: TRDD3
j_gene: TRDJ1
abundance: -
CDR3nt: TGTGCCTTTCTACTGCTGGCTGGGGGATACCCGTACACCGATAAACTCATCTTT
CDR3aa: CAFLLLAGGYPYTDKLIF

v_gene: TRDV3
d_gene: TRDD3
j_gene: TRDJ1
abundance: -
CDR3nt: TGTGCCTCTAACCGATCTCCTACGGTACTGGGGGATACCGGAGGCGATAAACTCATCTTT
CDR3aa: CASNRSPTVLGDTGGDKLIF

v_gene: TRDV1
d_gene: TRDD3
j_gene: TRDJ3
abundance: few
CDR3nt: TGTGCTCTTGGGGAACGCCCAACCTACGCTATTACTGGGGGATACGGGAGCTCCTGGGACACCCGACAGATGTTTTTC
CDR3aa: CALGERPTYAITGGYGSSWDTRQMFF

v_gene: TRDV1
d_gene: -
j_gene: TRDJ1
abundance: -
CDR3nt: TGTGCTCTTGGGAACCCTCGGGTTGCTGGGAGGAACACCGATAAACTCATCTTT
CDR3aa: CALGNPRVAGRNTDKLIF

v_gene: TRDV1
d_gene: -
j_gene: TRDJ1
abundance: -
CDR3nt: TGTGCTCTTGGGGAACCTCTACGGCGCTGGGGGTCCTACACCGATAAACGCATCTTT
CDR3aa: CALGEPLRRWGSYTDKRIF

v_gene: TRDV3
d_gene: TRDD3
j_gene: TRDJ1
abundance: once
CDR3nt: TGTGCCTCCAAACCAAGGGGCGGGCCTACTGGGGGATACGCGTATCCCGGATACTTATCCAGGTACACCGATAAACTCATCTTC
CDR3aa: CASKPRGGPTGGYAYPGYLSRYTDKLIF